The 17 T cell receptor beta chains listed next were all sequenced from one sample in a study of T cell repertoires in cytomegalovirus infection. TCRdb re-analysed the reads in MiXCR, keeping a single row per CDR3 protein. The table shows around 430,000 distinct CDR3 sequences, with under 55% occurring only once. These receptors have no identified antigens. The source material was cultured PBMCs, sampled from culture after CMV antigen stimulation. These receptors originate from a human donor in good health (CMV status not recorded). Some clones in this sample may be carry-over from other donors' samples.

The V call is TRBV28, the J call TRBJ2-7; tentatively, D is TRBD1 or TRBD2 (5 bases each). CDR3 size: 15 residues. V shed 4 bases and J shed 4 bases, with 17 bases lying between them. Germline CDR1 MDHEN, CDR2 SYDVKM. The CDR3 is CASSSPRRGTYEQYF. CDR3 sequence (DNA): TGTGCCAGCAGTTCCCCCAGAAGAGGGACGTACGAGCAGTACTTC.

This clonotype was seen just once. The genes are TRBV11-2 and TRBJ2-7; TRBD2 aligns across 11 bases. The germline V gene encodes CDR1 SGHAT and CDR2 FQNNGV. J gave up 1 base and V 7 bases, and 9 bases lay outside the gene matches. The CDR3 runs to 16 residues. As DNA, the CDR3 is TGTGCCAGCAACAAAGGCACTAGCGGGGGATCCTACGAGCAGTACTTC. Protein: CASNKGTSGGSYEQYF.

The rearrangement uses TRBV7-1 and TRBJ2-7; a weak D match, TRBD2 (5 bases). TRBV7-1 counts as an open reading frame of uncertain function. CDR3 length: 17 amino acids. Between the trimmed V and J ends, which lost 5 bases and 3 bases, there was a span of 23 bases. Here the CDR3 DNA reads TGTGCCAGCAGCACTACGATCCTCAGGACCGGAGGCTACGAGCAGTACTTC. This encodes CASSTTILRTGGYEQYF.

The chain links TRBV7-2 to TRBJ2-1, with TRBD2 matching over 12 bases. J lost 7 bases, V lost 3 bases, and 7 bases had no gene match. CDR1 and CDR2 from the germline V gene are SGHTA and FQGNSA. The CDR3 sequence is 16 residues long. The CDR3 sequence: CASSFPGTSGRNEQFF. The CDR3 DNA reads as TGTGCCAGCAGCTTCCCCGGGACTAGCGGGCGTAATGAGCAGTTCTTC.

This chain uses TRBV7-2 with TRBJ1-1, with 9 bases matching TRBD1. V lost 5 bases, J lost 3 bases, and 7 bases stayed unmatched. The CDR3 is made up of 15 amino acids. Germline V gene lookup returns CDR1 SGHTA and CDR2 FQGNSA. The CDR3 DNA follows: TGTGCCAGCAGCCGGACAGGGGATGTGCACACTGAAGCTTTCTTT. It encodes CASSRTGDVHTEAFF.

This clonotype came up many times. V and J are TRBV7-2 and TRBJ2-3, with a weak D call TRBD2 (6 bases). There are 22 residues in the CDR3. CDR1 and CDR2 (germline): SGHTA, FQGNSA. Deletions cut 5 bases from V and 0 bases from J, with 33 bases between. CDR3 sequence reads: CASSAQRFGELGASDSTDTQYF. DNA of the CDR3: TGTGCCAGCAGCGCACAGCGGTTTGGGGAACTTGGGGCTAGCGACAGCACAGATACGCAGTATTTT.

This clonotype was detected only a few times. J is TRBJ2-7 and V is TRBV5-1, with TRBD1 as a possible D gene (8 bases). The CDR3 is 16 amino acids. V gave up 3 bases and J gave up 3 bases, with 19 bases separating them. Per the germline V gene, CDR1 is SGHRS and CDR2 is YFSETQ. In nucleotides, the CDR3 is TGCGCCAGCAGCTCCCAGGGGGCGGGGGCTATCTACGAGCAGTACTTC. Its protein product is CASSSQGAGAIYEQYF.

The chain employs TRBV10-3 and TRBJ2-1; TRBD2 matches at 8 bases. The CDR3 loop spans 15 amino acids. J lost 2 bases, V lost 5 bases, and 5 bases had no gene match. Per the germline V gene, CDR1 is ENHRY and CDR2 is SYGVKD. The CDR3 reads CAISPGGAAYNEQFF. In DNA, the CDR3 is TGTGCCATCAGTCCCGGGGGGGCCGCCTACAATGAGCAGTTCTTC.

The chain uses TRBV6-1 and TRBJ2-1, with TRBD2 identical over 7 bases. The CDR3 loop spans 15 amino acids. CDR1 is MNHNS, CDR2 SASEGT, per germline. With 4 bases clipped from V and 2 bases from J, the junction kept 5 bases outside the gene matches. The CDR3 here is CASSVAGVPYNEQFF. In DNA, the CDR3 is TGTGCCAGCAGTGTGGCGGGAGTCCCCTACAATGAGCAGTTCTTC.

The chain has TRBV7-2 and TRBJ1-1; no definite D call. Germline-derived CDR1 and CDR2 are SGHTA and FQGNSA. V was clipped by 5 bases and J by 2 bases, with 12 bases between them. The CDR3 spans 14 residues. The CDR3 DNA reads as TGTGCCAGCAGCCCGCGGCAGCTAAACACTGAAGCTTTCTTT. Translated: CASSPRQLNTEAFF.

This chain connects TRBV10-3 to TRBJ1-2; TRBD1 agrees at 9 bases. Losses at the gene ends were 4 bases for V and 8 bases for J; bases not matched to a gene: 5. CDR1 is ENHRY, CDR2 SYGVKD, per germline. The CDR3 spans 13 residues. The CDR3 protein is CAISVGQGEGYTF. Here the CDR3 DNA reads TGTGCCATCAGTGTGGGACAGGGTGAGGGCTACACCTTC.

CDR3 nucleotides: TGTGCCAGCAGTCGGACTAGCGGGAAAAACACCGGGGAGCTGTTTTTT. It specifies CASSRTSGKNTGELFF. The chain links TRBV2 to TRBJ2-2; the match to TRBD2 covers 12 bases. The V segment lost 5 bases and the J segment 2 bases; nucleotides outside the gene matches: 3. Germline V lookup: CDR1 SNHLY, CDR2 FYNNEI. This CDR3 has 16 residues.

This clonotype was seen more than once but under ten times. This rearrangement joins TRBV6-5 to TRBJ2-3; D tentatively reads TRBD1 or TRBD2 (5 bases each). The CDR3 length is 14 residues. CDR1 is MNHEY, CDR2 SVGAGI, per germline. V lost 6 bases to trimming and J lost 4 bases, with 14 bases between them. The CDR3 sequence is CASRWDPEADTQYF. DNA of the CDR3: TGTGCCAGCAGGTGGGACCCGGAGGCAGATACGCAGTATTTT.

The J gene is TRBJ2-7, the V gene TRBV7-8, with 12 bases fitting TRBD2. This CDR3 has 13 residues. V shed 3 bases and J 12 bases; nucleotides not matched to a gene: 6. Per the germline V gene, CDR1 is SGHVS and CDR2 is FQNEAQ. DNA for the CDR3: TGTGCCAGCAGCTTTGTCCTAGCGGGAGGGCGGTACTTC. Residues: CASSFVLAGGRYF.

This clonotype was found a few times. This chain links TRBV2 with TRBJ1-3; no firm D call. Trimming left V 7 bases short and J 2 bases short, with 12 bases between. The CDR3 is 14 residues long. CDR1 and CDR2 (germline): SNHLY, FYNNEI. CDR3 region: CASIGLATGNTIYF. CDR3 sequence (DNA): TGTGCCAGCATCGGGCTAGCGACTGGAAACACCATATATTTT.

The chain links TRBV4-3 to TRBJ2-1; the match to TRBD2 covers 8 bases. The CDR3 length is 18 residues. In germline, CDR1 is LGHNA, CDR2 YSLEER. Germline trimming cut 4 bases from V and 3 bases from J; bases unmatched to any gene: 14. Written as DNA, the CDR3 is TGCGCCAGCAGCCTCCAAAACCCAACTAGCGGACTCTACAATGAGCAGTTCTTC. It translates to CASSLQNPTSGLYNEQFF.

CDR3 coding DNA: TGTGCCAGCAGCAAATATCTCGGACAGGGGGAATACGAGCAGTACTTC. Translated, it gives CASSKYLGQGEYEQYF. The rearrangement uses TRBV7-2 and TRBJ2-7; 10 bases map to TRBD1. Germline V gene data show CDR1 as SGHTA and CDR2 as FQGNSA. With V trimmed by 5 bases and J by 4 bases, 11 bases remained unmatched. The CDR3 has 16 amino acids.